Listed here are 25 T cell receptor beta chains from one sample, sequenced in a study of blood T cell repertoires in COVID-19. Profiling relied on immunoSEQ multiplex PCR, and the TCRdb table lists in-frame clones only, not all of them. The repertoire holds approximately 140,000 clones, with 85% to 90% as singletons. Specimen: peripheral blood. These receptors were taken from a man older than 75 with acute or convalescent COVID-19.

The chain employs TRBV7-2 and TRBJ1-5, with TRBD1 matching over 9 bases. This CDR3 is built from 18 residues. With V trimmed by 3 bases and J by 2 bases, 11 bases remained unmatched. From germline, CDR1 is SGHTA and CDR2 FQGNSA. The CDR3 is CASSLLGQGGGGNQPQHF. In nucleotides, the CDR3 is TGTGCCAGCAGCTTGTTGGGACAGGGCGGCGGGGGCAATCAGCCCCAGCATTTT.

The rearrangement uses TRBV24-1 and TRBJ2-3; 10 bases map to TRBD1. Germline assignment: CDR1 KGHDR and CDR2 SFDVKD. The junction had 9 bases not matched to a gene; V was cut back by 4 bases and J by 6 bases. The CDR3 length is 16 residues. CDR3 bases: TGTGCCACCAGTGACCGGACAGGGGGGATTCGGGATACGCAGTATTTT. Translation: CATSDRTGGIRDTQYF.

This sequence joins TRBV5-8 and TRBJ1-6; TRBD1 matches 7 bases. This CDR3 has 14 residues. The trim removed 0 bases at V and 7 bases at J, leaving 1 base unmatched. Germline V gene lookup returns CDR1 SGHTS and CDR2 YDEGEE. The CDR3 bases are TGTGCCAGCAGCTTGGTCAGGGGGAATTCACCCCTCCACTTT. Amino acid sequence: CASSLVRGNSPLHF.

The V call is TRBV25-1, the J call TRBJ2-4; possibly TRBD2 for D (7 bases). The CDR3 is 14 amino acids. Germline CDR1 is MGHDK and CDR2 is SYGVNS. Trimming removed 8 bases at V and 1 base at J, with 12 bases between. CDR3 coding DNA: TGTGCCAGCGGGGGGGCCGGGGCCAAAAACATTCAGTACTTC. Translation gives CASGGAGAKNIQYF.

V and J are TRBV2 and TRBJ2-2; 8 nucleotides line up with TRBD1. The J segment lost 2 bases and the V segment lost 6 bases, leaving 11 bases of the junction unmatched. The CDR3 loop spans 17 amino acids. Germline CDR1 and CDR2: SNHLY and FYNNEI. CDR3 sequence: CASSPKGQARNTGELFF. The CDR3 nucleotides read TGTGCCAGCAGCCCAAAGGGACAGGCCAGAAACACCGGGGAGCTGTTTTTT.

The rearrangement uses TRBV28 and TRBJ2-5; a possible D gene is TRBD1 (6 bases). The CDR3 is 13 residues long. Germline V gene sequence: CDR1 MDHEN, CDR2 SYDVKM. V lost 4 bases, J lost 2 bases, and 8 bases lay in between. The CDR3 here is CASSSGQQETQYF. The CDR3 DNA is TGTGCCAGCAGTTCTGGACAGCAAGAGACCCAGTACTTC.

The rearrangement joins TRBV15 to TRBJ1-1; the D gene is possibly TRBD1 (6 bases). Per the germline V gene, CDR1 is LNHNV and CDR2 is YYDKDF (reference sequence). Trimming stripped 0 bases from V and 5 bases from J, with 10 bases between. CDR3 length: 14 amino acids. DNA of the CDR3: TGTGCCACCAGCAGAGATATTCAGGGGACTGAAGCTTTCTTT. Translating gives CATSRDIQGTEAFF.

The chain combines TRBV7-2 with TRBJ2-7; possible D gene TRBD2, 6 bases. The CDR3 contains 14 residues. Trimming took off 4 bases at V and 4 bases at J, with 14 bases between the two ends. Germline loops: CDR1 SGHTA, CDR2 FQGNSA. CDR3 amino acids: CASSWAGSGYEQYF. DNA of the CDR3: TGTGCCAGCAGCTGGGCGGGGTCGGGGTACGAGCAGTACTTC.

V usage is TRBV6-5 and J usage is TRBJ1-2, with 8 bases aligning to TRBD1. Per germline, CDR1 MNHEY and CDR2 SVGAGI. The CDR3 spans 14 residues. V trimming: 6 bases; J trimming: 4 bases; junction bases outside the gene matches: 7. The DNA for the CDR3 is TGTGCCAGCAGAACCGGGACAGGCGTCTATGGCTACACCTTC. Its translation is CASRTGTGVYGYTF.

This clone was seen only once. The chain links TRBV7-5 to TRBJ1-2; the table's D call, TRBD1, was not checked against the DNA. TRBV7-5 is labeled a pseudogene. The CDR3 covers 14 residues. CDR3 bases: TGTGCCAGAAGCTTAGGCGGACAGGGGGGTCCCTACACCTTC. Its protein is CARSLGGQGGPYTF.

The chain couples TRBV28 to TRBJ2-1; 7 bases align to TRBD1. Germline V gene sequence: CDR1 MDHEN, CDR2 SYDVKM. The CDR3 extends over 14 amino acids. Trimming took 5 bases from V and 4 from J; bases not matched to a gene: 5. The DNA of the CDR3 is TGTGCCAGCAGTCAAACAGGGGTTTACAATGAGCAGTTCTTC. Its protein is CASSQTGVYNEQFF.

This chain joins TRBV19 and TRBJ1-5; D gene uncertain. Trimming removed 6 bases from V and 3 bases from J, with 12 bases in between. The CDR3 contains 14 residues. CDR1 LNHDA and CDR2 SQIVND come from the germline V gene (reference sequence). The CDR3 DNA sequence: TGTGCCAGTAGCGACAAAAAGGACAATCAGCCCCAGCATTTT. This encodes CASSDKKDNQPQHF. The full variable domain, with the rest looked up from reference TRBV19 and TRBJ1-5, is DGGITQSPKYLFRKEGQNVTLSCEQNLNHDAMYWYRQDPGQGLRLIYYSQIVNDFQKGDIAEGYSVSREKKESFPLTVTSAQKNPTAFYLCASSDKKDNQPQHFGDGTRLSIL.

V usage is TRBV6-5 and J usage is TRBJ1-1; D remains unclear. In germline, CDR1 is MNHEY, CDR2 SVGAGI. This CDR3 is 12 amino acids long. Between the trimmed V and J ends, which lost 10 bases and 7 bases, there was a span of 16 bases. Here the CDR3 DNA reads TGTGCCACTGACCCCTCCAGAGGTGAAGCTTTCTTT. This sequence encodes CATDPSRGEAFF.

The chain couples TRBV30 to TRBJ2-5; D might be TRBD2 (5 bases). Germline V gives CDR1 GTSNPN, CDR2 SVGIG (reference sequence). V lost 5 bases and J lost 1, with 17 bases in between. The CDR3 length is 15 residues. CDR3 sequence: CAWGGGQAFQETQYF. In DNA, the CDR3 is TGTGCCTGGGGAGGCGGGCAAGCGTTCCAAGAGACCCAGTACTTC.

CDR3 protein: CASSLAGTLQETQYF. For the CDR3, the DNA is TGTGCCAGCAGCTTAGCGGGGACTTTACAAGAGACCCAGTACTTC. The J gene is TRBJ2-5, the V gene TRBV7-9, with D possibly matching TRBD2 (6 bases). Per the germline V gene, CDR1 is SEHNR and CDR2 is FQNEAQ (reference sequence). There are 15 residues in the CDR3. The V end was cut by 0 bases, the J end by 2 bases, with 10 bases between.

The chain is built from TRBV30 and TRBJ2-5, with D perhaps matching TRBD2 (6 bases). V lost 0 bases and J lost 6, with 14 bases in between. The CDR3 is made up of 14 amino acids. Germline V lookup: CDR1 GTSNPN, CDR2 SVGIG (reference sequence). CDR3 in amino acids: CAWSVGLGGQTQYF. The CDR3 nucleotides read TGTGCCTGGAGTGTAGGTTTGGGGGGACAGACCCAGTACTTC. The whole variable domain, remainder taken from reference TRBV30 and TRBJ2-5, is SQTIHQWPATLVQPVGSPLSLECTVEGTSNPNLYWYRQAAGRGLQLLFYSVGIGQISSEVPQNLSASRPQDRQFILSSKKLLLSDSGFYLCAWSVGLGGQTQYFGPGTRLLVL.

The chain employs TRBV7-2 and TRBJ1-3; 8 bases match TRBD1. With V trimmed by 2 bases and J by 0 bases, 3 bases remained unmatched. The CDR3 is made up of 16 amino acids. Germline values: CDR1 SGHTA, CDR2 FQGNSA. CDR3 in DNA: TGTGCCAGCAGCTTACAGGGGGCGAGCTCTGGAAACACCATATATTTT. It codes for CASSLQGASSGNTIYF.

The gene calls are TRBV13 and TRBJ1-1; 7 bases match TRBD1. The CDR3 is 13 amino acids. CDR1 PRHDT and CDR2 FYEKMQ come from the germline V gene (reference sequence). V lost 5 bases and J lost 5; bases outside the gene matches: 5. CDR3 nucleotide sequence: TGTGCCAGCAGCCAGACAGGGAGGACTGAAGCTTTCTTT. This sequence encodes CASSQTGRTEAFF.

The J gene is TRBJ2-2, the V gene TRBV9; 11 positions agree with TRBD2. The CDR3 sequence is 16 residues long. V was pared by 0 bases and J by 7 bases, with 5 bases of the junction left unmatched. The V gene's germline CDR1 is SGDLS and CDR2 YYNGEE. The CDR3 DNA is TGTGCCAGCAGCGTAGTTAGCGGGGGGGCTATCGGGGAGCTGTTTTTT. It codes for CASSVVSGGAIGELFF.

This rearrangement joins TRBV18 to TRBJ2-7; TRBD2 is a possible D gene (7 bases). Trimming removed 4 bases from V and 5 bases from J, with 18 bases in between. This CDR3 has 15 amino acids. Germline CDR1 and CDR2: KGHSH and LQKENI. CDR3 sequence: CASSLAGAGVHEQYF. Written as DNA, the CDR3 is TGTGCCAGCTCACTGGCGGGGGCGGGAGTCCACGAGCAGTACTTC.

V gene TRBV6-4 combines with J gene TRBJ2-5; D is undetermined. V lost 0 bases and J 0 bases, leaving 5 bases between the germline ends. The CDR3 is 14 amino acids. CDR1 and CDR2 from the germline V gene are MRHNA and SNTAGT. The CDR3 coding sequence is TGTGCCAGCAGTGACTCAGCCAACCAAGAGACCCAGTACTTC. Amino acids: CASSDSANQETQYF.

The V and J genes are TRBV5-1 and TRBJ1-6; unclear D gene. Trimming removed 0 bases at V and 6 bases at J, with 10 bases between. Germline lookup yields CDR1 SGHRS and CDR2 YFSETQ. CDR3 length: 15 amino acids. CDR3 sequence: CASSLGGETNSPLHF. The CDR3, as DNA: TGCGCCAGCAGCTTGGGTGGAGAGACTAATTCACCCCTCCACTTT. The full variable domain, with the rest looked up from reference TRBV5-1 and TRBJ1-6, is KAGVTQTPRYLIKTRGQQVTLSCSPISGHRSVSWYQQTPGQGLQFLFEYFSETQRNKGNFPGRFSGRQFSNSRSEMNVSTLELGDSALYLCASSLGGETNSPLHFGNGTRLTVT.

This sequence joins TRBV7-2 and TRBJ1-2, with D unresolved. The CDR3 loop spans 14 amino acids. Germline V gives CDR1 SGHTA, CDR2 FQGNSA. Trimming cost V 0 bases and J 0 bases, with 5 bases left between them. This CDR3 reads CASSLARANYGYTF. CDR3 coding DNA: TGTGCCAGCAGCTTAGCGAGGGCTAACTATGGCTACACCTTC.

The J gene is TRBJ2-7, the V gene TRBV13; D call uncertain. V lost 3 bases and J lost 5, with 8 bases in between. Germline lookup yields CDR1 PRHDT and CDR2 FYEKMQ (reference sequence). The length of the CDR3 is 12 residues. CDR3 sequence (DNA): TGTGCCAGCAGCTTGGTTGGCCACGAGCAGTACTTC. It specifies CASSLVGHEQYF.

The V call is TRBV2, the J call TRBJ1-2, with a tentative D call TRBD1 (5 bases). The V end lost 4 bases, the J end lost 5 bases, and 14 bases lay between the germline ends. The germline gives CDR1 SNHLY, CDR2 FYNNEI. This CDR3 has 14 residues. CDR3 sequence reads: CASSVDTGRYGYTF. Here the CDR3 DNA reads TGTGCCAGCAGTGTGGACACCGGGCGATATGGCTACACCTTC.